This TCR beta chain was documented in a study of PD-L1 blockade in urothelial cancer. Produced via immunoSEQ multiplex PCR; TCRdb's table is partial and in-frame only. In the table there are 72,000 or so clones, 88% of which are singletons. CDR3 length: 13 amino acids. Germline V gene lookup returns CDR1 MNHEY and CDR2 SVGAGI. Trimming left V 8 bases short and J 2 bases short, with 13 bases between. Time point specified: peripheral blood 6 weeks after treatment start. Material: PBMCs, obtained around atezolizumab (anti-PD-L1) treatment. This clonotype was obtained from a man in his 60s with urothelial cancer. J is TRBJ2-7 and V is TRBV6-5; D is possibly TRBD1 (6 bases). CDR3 DNA: TGTGCCAGCGCTGACAGGCGGACCTACGAGCAGTACTTC. Protein: CASADRRTYEQYF.